The rows below give T cell receptor beta chains drawn from one sample of a study of blood T cells in healthy people across ages. MiXCR, run by TCRdb on the 5' RACE reads, gives a single entry per CDR3 protein. The table lists roughly 1,700,000 distinct CDR3 sequences, under 30% of them singletons. Sequencing used blood. These receptors were obtained from a woman under 40 in good health. Each CDR3 is given with its conserved first and last residue. The D gene is left open where the match is weak. Clone size appears in some rows only: once, few, many, or a class for an expanded clone.

D gene,V gene,J gene,clone size,CDR3 DNA,CDR3 protein
TRBD2,TRBV5-1,TRBJ2-1,.,TGCGCCAGCAGTTCGACTAGCGGGGGATTAAAAGTCTCCTACAATGAGCAGTTCTTC,CASSSTSGGLKVSYNEQFF
.,TRBV12-3/TRBV12-4,TRBJ2-3,few,TGTGCCAGCAGCCTCTTCCGGGGTCATACTAGCACAGATACGCAGTATTTT,CASSLFRGHTSTDTQYF
TRBD2,TRBV6-6,TRBJ2-7,.,TGTGCCAGCAGTTATGGACTAGCGGGGACCAACTACGAGCAGTACTTC,CASSYGLAGTNYEQYF
.,TRBV5-1,TRBJ2-7,many,TGCGCCAGCGGCCCCGGGACGGTTTCCTACGAGCAGTACTTC,CASGPGTVSYEQYF
.,TRBV6-2/TRBV6-3,TRBJ1-2,.,TGTGCCAGCAGTTGCTCGACTCCGAGGTCGGGCCACACCTTC,CASSCSTPRSGHTF
.,TRBV12-3/TRBV12-4,TRBJ2-3,.,TGTGCCAGCAGTTTATGGAGAGGGGCCGCAGATACGCAGTATTTT,CASSLWRGAADTQYF
TRBD1,TRBV20-1,TRBJ2-6,.,TGCAGTAGGGGGAGGGACAGGGTCCGACCCGTCCTGACTTTC,CSRGRDRVRPVLTF
TRBD1,TRBV12-3/TRBV12-4,TRBJ1-2,.,TGTGCCAGCACCGAAACCGGGACAGGGACCTATGGCTACACCTTC,CASTETGTGTYGYTF
.,TRBV6-5,TRBJ2-7,.,TGTGCCAGCAGCCACAGAGTTAATTACTACGAGCAGTACTTC,CASSHRVNYYEQYF
.,TRBV2,TRBJ2-3,.,TGTGCCAGCCATACTAGTCCCACAGATACGCAGTATTTT,CASHTSPTDTQYF
TRBD2,TRBV20-1,TRBJ2-3,.,TGCAGTGCTACGCGGGGGGGCTCAGATACGCAGTATTTT,CSATRGGSDTQYF
.,TRBV29-1,TRBJ1-6,.,TGCAGCGTTTCCCGGGACACGTCCTCACCCCTCCACTTT,CSVSRDTSSPLHF
.,TRBV28,TRBJ1-4,.,TGTGCCAGCAATCAAGAACAAGGGGCTAATGAAAAACGGTTTTTT,CASNQEQGANEKRFF
.,TRBV6-4,TRBJ2-2,.,TGTGCCAGCAGTGACTGGGACGCCGGGGAGCTGTTTTTT,CASSDWDAGELFF
TRBD2,TRBV5-5,TRBJ2-5,many,TGTGCCAGCAGTTCGGGACTAGCGGACCAAGAGACCCAGTACTTC,CASSSGLADQETQYF
.,TRBV13,TRBJ1-1,.,TGTGCCAGCAGCTTAGATCCTGAAGCTTTCTTT,CASSLDPEAFF